The T cell receptor (beta chain) under discussion was sequenced for a study of spatial heterogeneity in lung cancer. This clonotype was seen more than once but under ten times. Germline CDR1 and CDR2: SGDLS and YYNGEE. Trimming cost V 6 bases and J 5 bases, with 16 bases left between them. There are 14 residues in the CDR3. A unique molecular identifier was attached to every TCR cDNA molecule. MiXCR, run by TCRdb on the 5' RACE reads, gives a single entry per CDR3 protein. The data hold some 87,000 distinct CDR3 sequences, with approximately 8.6% observed a single time. Indicated time point: sample taken at primary tumor resection. Whole RNA, isolated from tumor, nontumor lung or frozen PBMC, was sequenced without prior sorting. The cohort: around 79 early-stage, untreated non-small cell lung cancer patients.

The sequence derives from a male donor with early-stage non-small cell lung cancer. The specimen comprised PBMCs, sampled at surgery. The rearrangement links TRBV9 to TRBJ2-3, with D possibly being TRBD2 (5 bases). The CDR3 DNA reads as TGTGCCAGCACCCCGTCGGGGTTAGGAGATACGCAGTATTTT. It codes for CASTPSGLGDTQYF. The variable domain in full, with the rest retrieved from reference TRBV9 and TRBJ2-3, is DSGVTQTPKHLITATGQRVTLRCSPRSGDLSVYWYQQSLDQGLQFLIQYYNGEERAKGNILERFSAQQFPDLHSELNLSSLELGDSALYFCASTPSGLGDTQYFGPGTRLTVL.